This T cell receptor beta chain was identified in a study of monozygotic twins with inflammatory bowel disease (dated by TCRdb to about 2019). Describing the broader study: A total of 28 monozygotic twin pairs were included in the full study, comprising nine German pairs (four IBD-concordant, five IBD-discordant) and 19 IBD-discordant Danish pairs. Within discordant pairs, disease-associated traits were sought mainly by comparing IBD patients with their genetically identical healthy co-twins. Each individual had, on average, about 151 000 unique TCRalpha sequences and 181 000 unique TCRbeta sequences available for analysis.

Remarks on this clonotype: It has no known antigen specificity.

Findings and caveats that apply to the study as a whole: Differing immunosuppressive treatments among patients may have added background noise and inter-individual variability to the repertoires. TCRbeta repertoire diversity, by inverse Simpson index, was decreased in IBD patients compared with their healthy co-twins. Concordant and discordant twins showed no difference in repertoire similarity, possibly because of limited statistical power. Compared with healthy twins, IBD patients had fewer clonotypes in common with other individuals, a difference most pronounced in patients showing signs of disease activity. The results gave no support for a single strong signal or clonotype linked to IBD. Different T cell subtypes could not be distinguished in the analysis.

The CDR3 numbers 14 residues from cysteine through phenylalanine. No DNA appears here. From each donor, a roughly 2.6 ml peripheral blood sample was collected into PAXgene tubes and stored at -80 degrees C. Without T cell sorting, total RNA was isolated from whole blood using the PAXgene blood miRNA kit on an automated QIAcube. Peripheral blood from monozygotic twin pairs who were concordant or discordant for inflammatory bowel disease underwent deep TCRalpha and TCRbeta repertoire profiling using unique molecular barcoding. Smoking habits were recorded for all twin pairs, and individuals were classified as current, former or never smokers. Receptor amplification or capture employed 5' RACE. Preparation of each TCR library used around 3,500 ng of total RNA. cDNA was synthesized with SMARTScribe reverse transcriptase in eight separate reactions per sample. During cDNA synthesis, template switching introduced unique molecular identifiers that contained a 6-nucleotide sample barcode. TCRalpha and TCRbeta cDNA was amplified by two nested PCRs of approximately 17 and 9 cycles, with bead purification after each PCR. Before amplification, the cDNA was treated with uracil DNA-glycosylase and purified using the QIAquick PCR purification kit. In the second PCR, Illumina TruSeq-compatible adapters and sample-specific barcodes were added. TapeStation and Qubit were used to check library quality and concentration, and about 5.2 ng of each library went into the pool. Sequencing of the pooled libraries was done on an Illumina HiSeq2500 single-index Rapid Run using custom sequencing primers and 2 x 100 bp reads. The paper's data handling went like this. MiGEC version 1.2.6 was used for UMI-based consensus assembly, which corrected PCR and sequencing errors. MiXCR version 2.1.1 was used to carry out V(D)J alignment, clonotype assembly and CDR3 extraction. Normalisation of gene usage, clonotype sharing and MAIT/NKT TCR abundance was achieved by analysing the top 1000, 10 000 and 20 000 clonotypes per sample. Diversity was computed as the inverse Simpson index with the vegan R package after downsampling to 27 000 UMIs. Paired Mann-Whitney U tests on discordant twin pairs were used, with Benjamini-Hochberg multiple-testing correction. After reprocessing by TCRdb, each CDR3 protein sequence is one entry, and no DNA is given. TCRdb's processing, not the authors' own work, is the source of the V and J calls. The table kept for this sample lists a few hundred thousand distinct CDR3 sequences. The ten most abundant clones make up less than 2% of the sample.

Sequenced material: blood. The TCR was taken from a human donor with ulcerative colitis or Crohn's disease, or a healthy co-twin of an affected twin (not recorded which). The rearranged segments are TRBV12-3 or TRBV12-4 and TRBJ2-1; TCRdb outputs TRBD1, but without DNA this stays unchecked. The CDR3 loop reads CASTWGQNYNEQFF.